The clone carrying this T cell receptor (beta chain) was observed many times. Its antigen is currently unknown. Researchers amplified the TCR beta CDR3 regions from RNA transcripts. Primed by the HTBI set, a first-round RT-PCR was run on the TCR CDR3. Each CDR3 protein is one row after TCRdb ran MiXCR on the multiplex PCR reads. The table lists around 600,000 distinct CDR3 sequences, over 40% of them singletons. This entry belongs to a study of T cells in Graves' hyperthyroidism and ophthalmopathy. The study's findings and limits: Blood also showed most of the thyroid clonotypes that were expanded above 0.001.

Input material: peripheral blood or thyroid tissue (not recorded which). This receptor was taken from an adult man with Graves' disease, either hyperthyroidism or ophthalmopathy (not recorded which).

CDR3 protein: CASSFQQGPETQYF. The CDR3 nucleotides are TGTGCCAGCAGCTTCCAACAGGGACCAGAGACCCAGTACTTC. This chain joins TRBV7-2 and TRBJ2-5; D possibly corresponds to TRBD1 (6 bases). The CDR3 runs to 14 residues. The V end was cut by 3 bases, the J end by 4 bases, with 12 bases between. The V gene's germline CDR1 is SGHTA and CDR2 FQGNSA.